Listed below are T cell receptor beta chains from one sample, sequenced in a study of Tregs in tolerant kidney transplant recipients. The assay was immunoSEQ multiplex PCR, and TCRdb's table has in-frame clones only and misses some. The sample lists about 46,000 clones, about 89% occurring once. Sequences were obtained from Tregs from blood. Receptors were obtained from a human donor in good health. CDR3s leave out the opening cysteine and the closing phenylalanine or tryptophan. Part of the rows lack a size; the others show once, few, many or a class for expanded clones.

size | V | CDR3
few | TRBV5-1 | ASSSGDRAHTSYEQY
- | TRBV6-5 | ASSYPGQSRYEQY
- | TRBV4-2 | ASSQDHWASGDLTDTQY
few | TRBV2 | ASSGDSSYEQY
once | TRBV9 | ASTPDRGSYGYT
- | TRBV6-6 | ASSYRVNYGYT
- | TRBV6-1 | ASSGQGNTEAF
- | TRBV18 | ASSRMQTPGELF
few | TRBV6-5 | ASSYHWTVSGNTIY
few | TRBV11-2 | ASSLNTGSYNSPLH
- | TRBV4-1 | ASSLYPASGTGSYEQY
- | TRBV6-5 | ASSKTGSSYNEQF
- | TRBV2 | ASSDRVRARNTIY
- | TRBV7-9 | ASSRADYGYT
once | TRBV7-2 | ASSLVVSWGLEQY
- | TRBV6-1 | ASSWASGRGNIQY